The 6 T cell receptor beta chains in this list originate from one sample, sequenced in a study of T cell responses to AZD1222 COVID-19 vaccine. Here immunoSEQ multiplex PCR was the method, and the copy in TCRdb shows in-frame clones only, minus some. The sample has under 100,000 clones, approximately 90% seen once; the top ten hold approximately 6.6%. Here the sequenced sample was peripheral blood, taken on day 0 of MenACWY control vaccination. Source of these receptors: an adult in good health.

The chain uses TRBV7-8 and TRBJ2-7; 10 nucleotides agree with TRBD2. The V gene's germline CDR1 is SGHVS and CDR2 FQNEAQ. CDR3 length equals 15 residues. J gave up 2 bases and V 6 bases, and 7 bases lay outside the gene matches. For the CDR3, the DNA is TGTGCCAGCAGAACGACTAGCGGGCATGCCTACGAGCAGTACTTC. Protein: CASRTTSGHAYEQYF.

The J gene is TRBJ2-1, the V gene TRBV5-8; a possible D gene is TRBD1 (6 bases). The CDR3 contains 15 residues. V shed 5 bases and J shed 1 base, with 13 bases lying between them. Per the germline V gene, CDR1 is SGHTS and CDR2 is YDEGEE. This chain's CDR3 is CASRKWTASYNEQFF. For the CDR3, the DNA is TGTGCCAGCAGAAAATGGACAGCGTCCTACAATGAGCAGTTCTTC.

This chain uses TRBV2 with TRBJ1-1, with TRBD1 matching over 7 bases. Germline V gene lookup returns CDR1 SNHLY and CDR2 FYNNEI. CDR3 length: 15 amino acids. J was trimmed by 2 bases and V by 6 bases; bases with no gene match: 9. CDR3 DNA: TGTGCCAGCAGGACCGACAGGGTCCGAAACACTGAAGCTTTCTTT. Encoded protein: CASRTDRVRNTEAFF.

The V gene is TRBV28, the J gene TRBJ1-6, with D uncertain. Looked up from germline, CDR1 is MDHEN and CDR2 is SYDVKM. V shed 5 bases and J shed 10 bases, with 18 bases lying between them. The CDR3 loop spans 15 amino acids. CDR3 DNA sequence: TGTGCCAGCAGTATACCCGGTGGCGCTCGATCACCCCTCCACTTT. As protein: CASSIPGGARSPLHF.

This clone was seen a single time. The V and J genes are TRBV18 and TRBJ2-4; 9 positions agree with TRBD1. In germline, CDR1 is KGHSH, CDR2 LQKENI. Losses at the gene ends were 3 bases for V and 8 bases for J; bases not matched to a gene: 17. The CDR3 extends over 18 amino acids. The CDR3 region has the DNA TGTGCCAGCTCACCCGCCCCCCATATTGACAGGGGGAGATACATTCAGTACTTC. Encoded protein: CASSPAPHIDRGRYIQYF.

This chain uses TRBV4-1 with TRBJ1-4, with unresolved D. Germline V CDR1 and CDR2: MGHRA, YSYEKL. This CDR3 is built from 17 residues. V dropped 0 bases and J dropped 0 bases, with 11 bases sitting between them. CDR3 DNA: TGCGCCAGCAGCCAAGAGGGTATCGCAACAACTAATGAAAAACTGTTTTTT. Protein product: CASSQEGIATTNEKLFF.